Described below is a single T cell receptor (beta chain) sequence and its context. The specificity of this receptor is unknown. No clone much larger than this one lies a single base away; base qualities are absent. The sample belongs to a study of response to subunit inactivated influenza vaccine (dated by TCRdb to 2016 to 2019). Study-level background: To follow how T cells responded to a trivalent subunit inactivated influenza vaccine, the researchers relied on deep quantitative profiling of the T cell receptor repertoire.

V and J lose 3 bases and 3 bases, and a span of 19 bases separates them. The germline V gene provides CDR1 SQVTM and CDR2 ANQGSEA. The CDR3 holds 16 amino acids from the cysteine to the phenylalanine. CDR3 DNA only is kept here, 48 bases in frame from base 1. The method was RT-PCR. Instrument used: Illumina HiSeq 2500. The public sequencing data were trimmed at Q25 with fastp and processed into clonotypes with MiXCR by TCRdb, which kept only in-frame beta chains. One record per CDR3 amino acid sequence lists the most common genes and DNA. Recorded for this sample are approximately 730,000 distinct CDR3 sequences; approximately 15% of them occurred a single time. The ten largest clonotypes hold 6% to 7% of the sample. Overall results and qualifications from the work: The authors suggested that each seasonal influenza vaccination may recruit only a limited number of new T cells.

The sequence is built from TRBV29-1 and TRBJ2-3; tentative D gene TRBD2, with 6 bases matching. The sample was PBMCs from blood, taken 14 days before vaccination. The TCR comes from a man over 45 who received an inactivated influenza vaccine. Donor details come from another sample of the same person, matched by shared clones. At the DNA level, the sequence is TGCAGCGTTGATGGGCGTCGCGGAGGGATGACAGATACGCAGTATTTT. Its amino acids are CSVDGRRGGMTDTQYF.